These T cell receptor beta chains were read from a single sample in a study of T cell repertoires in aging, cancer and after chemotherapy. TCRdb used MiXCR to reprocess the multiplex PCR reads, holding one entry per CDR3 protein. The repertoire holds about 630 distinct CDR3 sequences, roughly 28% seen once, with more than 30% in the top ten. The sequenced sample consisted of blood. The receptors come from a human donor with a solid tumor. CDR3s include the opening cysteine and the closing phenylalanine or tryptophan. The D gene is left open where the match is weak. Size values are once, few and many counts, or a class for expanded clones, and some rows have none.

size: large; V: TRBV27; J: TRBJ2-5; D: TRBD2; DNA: TGTGCCAGCAGATCTTTAGCGGGAGCGGGAGAGACCCAGTACTTC; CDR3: CASRSLAGAGETQYF
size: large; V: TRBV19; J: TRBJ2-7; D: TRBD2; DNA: TGTGCCAGTAGGGTCCAGGGTAGGCTAGCGGGAAAGAATAAATACGAGCAGTACTTC; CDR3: CASRVQGRLAGKNKYEQYF
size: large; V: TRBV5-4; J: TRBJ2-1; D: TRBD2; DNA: TGTGCCAGCAGCCACGACAGGGAAGGACTAGCGGGAGGAATGGGGCAGTTCTTC; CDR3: CASSHDREGLAGGMGQFF
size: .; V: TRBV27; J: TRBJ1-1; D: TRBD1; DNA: TGTGCCAGCAGTTTAGCAGGGGGCCCCCCTGAAGCTTTCTTT; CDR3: CASSLAGGPPEAFF
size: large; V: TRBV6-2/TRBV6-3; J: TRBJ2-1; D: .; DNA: TGTGCCAGCAGTTACTATGAGGCAGCGGATGAGCAGTTCTTC; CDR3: CASSYYEAADEQFF
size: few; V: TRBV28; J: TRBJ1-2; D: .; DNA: TGTGCCAGCAGTTTACCAGGGGCTGGCTATGGCTACACCTTC; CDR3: CASSLPGAGYGYTF
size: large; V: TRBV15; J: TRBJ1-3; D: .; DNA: TGTGCCACCAGCAGGCAGAAAACCTCTGGAAACACCATATATTTT; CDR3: CATSRQKTSGNTIYF
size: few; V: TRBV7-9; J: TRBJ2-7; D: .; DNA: TGTGCCAGCAGCCCCGGAACGGAAAACTACGAGCAGTACTTC; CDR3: CASSPGTENYEQYF
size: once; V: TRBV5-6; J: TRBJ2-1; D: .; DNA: TGCGCCAGCAGCTTGGCGATCACACAAGATGTGCAGTTCTTC; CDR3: CASSLAITQDVQFF
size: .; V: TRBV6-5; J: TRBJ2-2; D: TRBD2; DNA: TGTGCCAGCAGATCGGGGGGCGGGGGGGGCGGGGAGCTGTTTTTT; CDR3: CASRSGGGGGGELFF
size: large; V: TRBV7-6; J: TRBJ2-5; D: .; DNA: TGTGCCAGCAGCTCCCGGGGGGCGGGAGCTGGAGAGACCCAGTACTTC; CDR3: CASSSRGAGAGETQYF
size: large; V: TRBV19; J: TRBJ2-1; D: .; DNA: TGTGCCAGTAGTATAATCCACCCCAATGAGCAGTTCTTC; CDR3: CASSIIHPNEQFF
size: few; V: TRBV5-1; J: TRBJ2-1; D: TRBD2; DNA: TGCGCCAGCAGCTTGCTAGCGGGAAGTGAGCAGTTCTTC; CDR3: CASSLLAGSEQFF
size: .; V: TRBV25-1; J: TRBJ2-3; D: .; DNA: TGTGCCAGCAGTGGGAGGGGAGCAGATACGCAGTATTTT; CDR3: CASSGRGADTQYF
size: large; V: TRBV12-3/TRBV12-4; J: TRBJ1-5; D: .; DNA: TGTGCCAGCAGTTTCGGTTTTGATCAGCCCCAGCATTTT; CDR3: CASSFGFDQPQHF
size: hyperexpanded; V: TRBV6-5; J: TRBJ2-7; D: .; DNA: TGTGCCAGCAGTAGGTTCAGGGGTGCCGCCTACGAGCAGTACTTC; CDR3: CASSRFRGAAYEQYF
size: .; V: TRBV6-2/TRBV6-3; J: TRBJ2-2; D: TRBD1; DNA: TGTGCCAGCAGCTTCCCTCCCGCTAGTCCGGGACAGGTTAACACCGGGGAGCTGTTTTTT; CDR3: CASSFPPASPGQVNTGELFF
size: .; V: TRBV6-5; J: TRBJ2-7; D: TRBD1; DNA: TGTGCCAGCACAACAGGGGACAGGGGGCGGTACGAGCAGTACTTC; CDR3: CASTTGDRGRYEQYF
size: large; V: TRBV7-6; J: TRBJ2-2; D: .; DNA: TGTGCCAGCAGCTTAAACCAGGTGGCCACCGGGGAGCTGTTTTTT; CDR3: CASSLNQVATGELFF
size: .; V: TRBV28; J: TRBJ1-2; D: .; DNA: TGTGCCAGCAGTTTGGATTTAACAGGGTCCTATGGCTACACCTTC; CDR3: CASSLDLTGSYGYTF
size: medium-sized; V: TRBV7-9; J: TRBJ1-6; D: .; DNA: TGTGCCAGCAGCTTAGGGACGGGCAGGGATTCACCCCTCCACTTT; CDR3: CASSLGTGRDSPLHF
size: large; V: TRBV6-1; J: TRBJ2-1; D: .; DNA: TGTGCCAGCAGTGGTTGGGGCGGGACTCTATCCAATGAGCAGTTCTTC; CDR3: CASSGWGGTLSNEQFF
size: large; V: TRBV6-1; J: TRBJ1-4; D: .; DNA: TGTGCCAGCAGTGAACGAAACAGGGCTGAAAAACTGTTTTTT; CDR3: CASSERNRAEKLFF
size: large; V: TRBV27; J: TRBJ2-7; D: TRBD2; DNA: TGTGCCAGCAGTTGGGTGGCTAGCGGGATTGACGAGCAGTACTTC; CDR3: CASSWVASGIDEQYF
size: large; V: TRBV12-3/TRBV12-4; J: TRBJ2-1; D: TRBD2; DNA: TGTGCCAGCAGTTTAAGGACTAGCGACAATGAGCAGTTCTTC; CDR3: CASSLRTSDNEQFF
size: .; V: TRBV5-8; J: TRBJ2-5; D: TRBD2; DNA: TGTGCCAGCAGCTTCGGGAGGGCGTACCAAGAGACCCAGTACTTC; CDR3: CASSFGRAYQETQYF
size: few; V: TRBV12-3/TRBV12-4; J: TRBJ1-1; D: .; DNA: TGTGCCAGCAGTTGGACACTCATGAACACTGAAGCTTTCTTT; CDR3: CASSWTLMNTEAFF
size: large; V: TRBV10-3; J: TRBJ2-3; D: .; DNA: TGTGCCATCCGCACCGGGGGTCGATCCCCAGATACGCAGTATTTT; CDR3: CAIRTGGRSPDTQYF
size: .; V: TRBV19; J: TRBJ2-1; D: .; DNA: TGTGTTAGTAGTATAATCCACCCCAATGAGCAGTTCTTC; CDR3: CVSSIIHPNEQFF
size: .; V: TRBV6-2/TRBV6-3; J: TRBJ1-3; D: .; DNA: TGTGCCAGCAAAAGACTGAGCTCTGGAAACACCATATATTTT; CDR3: CASKRLSSGNTIYF
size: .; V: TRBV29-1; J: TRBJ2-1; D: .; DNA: TGCAGCGTTGGCACTACCTGGGCCAATGAGCAGTTCTTC; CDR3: CSVGTTWANEQFF
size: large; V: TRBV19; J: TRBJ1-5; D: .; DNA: TGTGCCACCGCGGGGGATAGCAATCAGCCCCAGCATTTT; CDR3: CATAGDSNQPQHF
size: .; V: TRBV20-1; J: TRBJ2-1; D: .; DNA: TGCAGTGCACCCTCCAGCGCTAACTACAATGAGCAGTTCTTC; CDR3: CSAPSSANYNEQFF
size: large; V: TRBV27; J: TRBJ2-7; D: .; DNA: TGTGCCAGCAGCCCACCTTCGGCCGAGGTGTGGGCCTACGAGCAGTACTTC; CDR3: CASSPPSAEVWAYEQYF
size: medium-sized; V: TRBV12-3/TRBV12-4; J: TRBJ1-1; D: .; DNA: TGTGCCAGCAGTTGGGGAGACGCCAGGGGCACTGAAGCTTTCTTT; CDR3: CASSWGDARGTEAFF
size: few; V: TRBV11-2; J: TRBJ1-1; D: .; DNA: TGTGCCAGCAGCTTAGATATGGGCAGATCGGTTACTGAAGCTTTCTTT; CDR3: CASSLDMGRSVTEAFF